The T cell receptor beta chain under discussion was sequenced for a study of blood T cell repertoires in COVID-19. The wider study: PBMCs, B-cell-depleted T cells, or T cells provided the cDNA or gDNA that made up the material.

Participant-given clinical history determined each cohort assignment. The CDR3 runs 16 residues. J lost 8 bases, V lost 5 bases, and 12 bases had no gene match. Germline V CDR1 and CDR2: ENHRY, SYGVKD. Method: immunoSEQ multiplex PCR; TCRdb's copy keeps in-frame clones and lacks some. The sample lists about 330,000 clones, roughly 90% occurring once. This receptor was identified in a woman between 25 and 40 years old who had recovered from COVID-19. V usage is TRBV10-3 and J usage is TRBJ1-4; 9 bases are a match to TRBD1. The sample was PBMCs or T cells enriched from blood (not recorded which). CDR3 loop: CAISPWRTGVEEKLFF. The DNA for the CDR3 is TGTGCCATCAGTCCCTGGCGGACAGGGGTTGAGGAAAAACTGTTTTTT.